These 24 T cell receptor beta chains share one sample of origin, sequenced in a study of PD-L1 blockade in urothelial cancer. Time point reported: pretreatment peripheral blood. Clones were read by immunoSEQ multiplex PCR, and TCRdb kept only the in-frame ones, dropping some. Found here are approximately 50,000 clones, about 86% of them singletons; the top ten hold 20% to 25%. The sample in question was PBMCs, obtained around atezolizumab (anti-PD-L1) treatment. All receptors derive from a man in his 60s with urothelial cancer.

This chain joins TRBV4-2 and TRBJ2-1, with 8 positions matching TRBD2. The V gene's germline CDR1 is LGHNA and CDR2 YNFKEQ. V lost 0 bases to trimming and J lost 7 bases; unmatched junction nucleotides: 14. There are 18 residues in the CDR3. CDR3 residues: CASSQEILGRASWNEQFF. The CDR3 DNA follows: TGTGCCAGCAGCCAAGAAATACTCGGGAGGGCCAGTTGGAATGAGCAGTTCTTC.

This chain joins TRBV19 and TRBJ2-1; 11 nucleotides match TRBD2. Germline values: CDR1 LNHDA, CDR2 SQIVND (reference sequence). The V segment lost 7 bases and the J segment 7 bases; nucleotides outside the gene matches: 15. The CDR3 consists of 17 residues. CDR3 loop: CASTLKSKGTSGNEQFF. For the CDR3, the DNA is TGTGCCAGTACCCTAAAAAGCAAGGGGACTAGCGGAAATGAGCAGTTCTTC.

The chain is built from TRBV10-3 and TRBJ2-3, with TRBD2 matching over 9 bases. Losses at the gene ends were 3 bases for V and 1 base for J; bases not matched to a gene: 8. Germline V gives CDR1 ENHRY, CDR2 SYGVKD. This CDR3 spans 17 amino acids. CDR3 region: CAISETPSGIRTDTQYF. The CDR3 coding sequence is TGTGCCATCAGTGAAACTCCTAGCGGGATACGCACAGATACGCAGTATTTT.

The rearrangement uses TRBV19 and TRBJ1-6; D is perhaps TRBD1 (5 bases). This CDR3 is built from 14 residues. CDR1 and CDR2 from the germline V gene are LNHDA and SQIVND (reference sequence). V lost 2 bases and J 6 bases, leaving 8 bases between the germline ends. The CDR3 coding sequence is TGTGCCAGTAGTATATCGACAGCTAATTCACCCCTCCACTTT. Its translation is CASSISTANSPLHF.

This chain connects TRBV5-6 to TRBJ1-5; D is possibly TRBD1 (5 bases). The length of the CDR3 is 14 residues. Looked up from germline, CDR1 is SGHDT and CDR2 is YYEEEE. Trimming took 4 bases from V and 3 from J, leaving 11 bases between them. CDR3 sequence: CASSPGGDNQPQHF. The CDR3, as DNA: TGTGCCAGCAGCCCGGGAGGGGACAATCAGCCCCAGCATTTT.

Only one count was recorded for this clone. The chain combines TRBV27 with TRBJ2-2; D is ambiguous. From germline, CDR1 is MNHEY and CDR2 SMNVEV (reference sequence). With 4 bases removed from V and 2 bases from J, the gap between germline ends came to 8 bases. The CDR3 has 14 amino acids. The CDR3 protein is CASSYRVNTGELFF. The CDR3 nucleotides read TGTGCCAGCAGTTATCGGGTTAACACCGGGGAGCTGTTTTTT.

Regarding this clone: Mismatch with germline at one junction end may stem from a read error. The rearrangement uses TRBV7-2 and TRBJ2-7; 12 bases fit TRBD2. This CDR3 region has 18 residues. Germline CDR1 and CDR2: SGHTA and FQGNSA. Written as DNA, the CDR3 is TGTGCCAGCAGCCGTTTGAATCTAGCGGGGGGGTCCTCCCACGAGCAGTACTTC. Translation: CASSRLNLAGGSSHEQYF.

The rearrangement joins TRBV5-4 to TRBJ1-4; 9 bases align to TRBD1. The CDR3 is 15 amino acids. Germline values: CDR1 SGHNT, CDR2 YYREEE (reference sequence). J was trimmed by 4 bases and V by 4 bases; bases with no gene match: 5. CDR3 bases: TGTGCCAGCAGCCCGACGACAGGGGGTAATGAAAAACTGTTTTTT. Protein sequence: CASSPTTGGNEKLFF.

This clone has a single count. The chain is built from TRBV2 and TRBJ2-7; tentatively, D is TRBD1 (6 bases). The CDR3 sequence is 13 residues long. Per germline, CDR1 SNHLY and CDR2 FYNNEI. The CDR3 here is CAGRGQTAYEQYF. The CDR3, as DNA: TGTGCGGGTCGGGGACAAACAGCCTACGAGCAGTACTTC.

This clone was found once. This chain joins TRBV9 and TRBJ1-2; 8 nucleotides align to TRBD1. Germline-derived CDR1 and CDR2 are SGDLS and YYNGEE. The V and J ends lost 0 bases and 5 bases, in that order; junction bases with no gene match: 9. This CDR3 is 16 amino acids long. CDR3 DNA: TGTGCCAGCAGCGTAGGCTCCCAGGGGGCTGTTTATGGCTACACCTTC. Its translation is CASSVGSQGAVYGYTF.

The chain has TRBV28 and TRBJ2-1; 9 bases match TRBD2. CDR1 is MDHEN and CDR2 is SYDVKM in the germline V gene. The CDR3 spans 15 residues. Germline trimming cut 8 bases from V and 9 bases from J; bases unmatched to any gene: 14. The CDR3 bases are TGTGCCAGCCAACGGGGGGGCAGCGGGAGGATTGAGCAGTTCTTC. It codes for CASQRGGSGRIEQFF.

The genes are TRBV19 and TRBJ2-2; TRBD2 aligns across 7 bases. The CDR3 totals 14 residues. V gave up 10 bases and J gave up 5 bases; unmatched junction bases: 10. Germline-derived CDR1 and CDR2 are LNHDA and SQIVND (reference sequence). The CDR3 here is CATQREGKTGELFF. The CDR3 region has the DNA TGTGCCACCCAAAGGGAGGGGAAGACCGGGGAGCTGTTTTTT.

This chain connects TRBV5-4 to TRBJ2-1, with 8 bases that match TRBD2. The germline V gene has CDR1 SGHNT and CDR2 YYREEE (reference sequence). V lost 4 bases and J lost 5; bases outside the gene matches: 8. The CDR3 is made up of 15 amino acids. The CDR3 region is CASSTGGAGDNEQFF. CDR3 DNA: TGTGCCAGCAGCACCGGGGGGGCGGGGGACAATGAGCAGTTCTTC.

V gene TRBV12-2 combines with J gene TRBJ2-2; the DNA was not used to check the table's D call, TRBD2. TRBV12-2 corresponds to a pseudogene. The length of the CDR3 is 20 residues. The CDR3 coding sequence is TGTGCAAGTCGCGCGCGACCGGGACTAGCGGGGGAAACGAACACCGGGGAGCTGTTTTTT. This encodes CASRARPGLAGETNTGELFF.

This chain connects TRBV4-3 to TRBJ2-5, with TRBD2 identical over 7 bases. Germline V gives CDR1 LGHNA, CDR2 YSLEER. There are 15 residues in the CDR3. With 2 bases clipped from V and 3 bases from J, the junction kept 6 bases outside the gene matches. CDR3 in amino acids: CASSQWQRGEETQYF. CDR3 in DNA: TGCGCCAGCAGCCAATGGCAGCGGGGAGAAGAGACCCAGTACTTC.

There are a few counts of this clone. V and J are TRBV9 and TRBJ2-5; a weak D match, TRBD2 (6 bases). Germline CDR1 SGDLS, CDR2 YYNGEE. This CDR3 region has 14 residues. Deletions cut 3 bases from V and 4 bases from J, with 13 bases between. The CDR3: CASSGGVIGETQYF. The CDR3 DNA follows: TGTGCCAGCAGCGGGGGGGTTATCGGAGAGACCCAGTACTTC. The full variable domain, completed using reference TRBV9 and TRBJ2-5, is DSGVTQTPKHLITATGQRVTLRCSPRSGDLSVYWYQQSLDQGLQFLIQYYNGEERAKGNILERFSAQQFPDLHSELNLSSLELGDSALYFCASSGGVIGETQYFGPGTRLLVL.

The chain carries TRBV7-2 and TRBJ1-5, with D perhaps TRBD1 (6 bases). V gave up 1 base and J gave up 0 bases, with 13 bases separating them. Germline lookup yields CDR1 SGHTA and CDR2 FQGNSA. The CDR3 length is 17 residues. In DNA, the CDR3 is TGTGCCAGCAGCTTAGTTGGGGGGGCCGTTAGCAATCAGCCCCAGCATTTT. Translating it yields CASSLVGGAVSNQPQHF.

Only a few counts were recorded for this clone. This chain uses TRBV12-5 with TRBJ1-1; D may be TRBD1 (6 bases). This CDR3 has 13 residues. Looked up from germline, CDR1 is LGHNT and CDR2 is FRNRAP. The germline V and J ends were trimmed by 2 bases and 7 bases, with 11 bases remaining between them. The CDR3 DNA reads TGTGCTAGTGGTTTGCCAGGGGACCTTGAAGCTTTCTTT. Translated, it gives CASGLPGDLEAFF.

V and J are TRBV6-5 and TRBJ1-6; D possibly corresponds to TRBD1 (6 bases). Trimming cost V 5 bases and J 7 bases, with 15 bases left between them. The CDR3 has 15 residues. The germline V gene has CDR1 MNHEY and CDR2 SVGAGI. The CDR3 region has the DNA TGTGCCAGCAGTCAACAGACAGGCTCAAATTCACCCCTCCACTTT. This sequence encodes CASSQQTGSNSPLHF.

The V gene is TRBV5-4, the J gene TRBJ2-1; D call uncertain. From germline, CDR1 is SGHNT and CDR2 YYREEE (reference sequence). This CDR3 has 17 residues. Trimming pared 0 bases from V and 0 bases from J, leaving 13 bases between. CDR3 residues: CASSLDGAPSSYNEQFF. The DNA for the CDR3 is TGTGCCAGCAGCTTGGACGGAGCGCCATCCTCCTACAATGAGCAGTTCTTC.

The rearrangement joins TRBV27 to TRBJ1-1; D perhaps matches TRBD1 (6 bases). The germline V and J ends were trimmed by 2 bases and 1 base, with 11 bases remaining between them. Looked up from germline, CDR1 is MNHEY and CDR2 is SMNVEV (reference sequence). The CDR3 length is 15 residues. CDR3 nucleotide sequence: TGTGCCAGCAGTTTAGTTCTGGGGGCGAACACTGAAGCTTTCTTT. Amino acids: CASSLVLGANTEAFF.

The chain links TRBV29-1 to TRBJ2-7; 8 bases align to TRBD2. The CDR3 sequence is 12 residues long. Trimming at V came to 5 bases and at J to 3 bases, leaving 3 bases not matched to a gene. Looked up from germline, CDR1 is SQVTM and CDR2 is ANQGSEA. The CDR3 DNA is TGCAGCGTTCGAAGCGGGAGCTACGAGCAGTACTTC. It is translated as CSVRSGSYEQYF.

The chain combines TRBV2 with TRBJ2-2, with D uncertain. Trimming pared 7 bases from V and 4 bases from J, leaving 7 bases between. Germline V lookup: CDR1 SNHLY, CDR2 FYNNEI. CDR3 length: 12 residues. DNA for the CDR3: TGTGCCAGCACAGGTACCACCGGGGAGCTGTTTTTT. Its translation: CASTGTTGELFF.

The chain has TRBV11-2 and TRBJ1-1, with D hard to call. Germline assignment: CDR1 SGHAT and CDR2 FQNNGV. V lost 2 bases and J lost 7, with 11 bases in between. This CDR3 region has 13 residues. CDR3 nucleotide sequence: TGTGCCAGCAGCTTAAACCACCCGAGTGAAGCTTTCTTT. Its protein product is CASSLNHPSEAFF.